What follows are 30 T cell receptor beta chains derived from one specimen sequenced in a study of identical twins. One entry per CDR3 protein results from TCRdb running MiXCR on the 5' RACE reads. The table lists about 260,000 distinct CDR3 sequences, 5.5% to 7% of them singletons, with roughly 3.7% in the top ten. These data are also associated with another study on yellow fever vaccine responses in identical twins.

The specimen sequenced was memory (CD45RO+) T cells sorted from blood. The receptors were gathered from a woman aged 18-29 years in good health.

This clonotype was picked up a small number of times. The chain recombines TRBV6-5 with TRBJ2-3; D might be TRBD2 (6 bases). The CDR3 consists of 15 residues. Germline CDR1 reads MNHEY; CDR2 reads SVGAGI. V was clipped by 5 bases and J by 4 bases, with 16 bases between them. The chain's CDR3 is CASSNQGLRSDTQYF. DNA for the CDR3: TGTGCCAGCAGTAACCAGGGACTTCGTTCAGATACGCAGTATTTT.

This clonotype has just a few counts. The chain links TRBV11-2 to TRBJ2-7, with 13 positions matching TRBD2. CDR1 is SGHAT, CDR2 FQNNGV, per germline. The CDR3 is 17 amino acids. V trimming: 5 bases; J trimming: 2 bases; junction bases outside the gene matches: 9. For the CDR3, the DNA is TGTGCCAGCAGCCGCGGCCTAACTAGCGGGGGGGCCTACGAGCAGTACGTC. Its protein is CASSRGLTSGGAYEQYV.

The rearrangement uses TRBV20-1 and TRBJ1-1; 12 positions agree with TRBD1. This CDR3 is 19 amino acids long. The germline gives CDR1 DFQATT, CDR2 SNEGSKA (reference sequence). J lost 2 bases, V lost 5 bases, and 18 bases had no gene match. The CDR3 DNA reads TGCAGTGCTGTTCCCGGGACAGGGGGCAATACCCAGGGAAACACTGAAGCTTTCTTT. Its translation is CSAVPGTGGNTQGNTEAFF.

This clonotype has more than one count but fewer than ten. CDR3 in DNA: TGTGCCAGCAGTGGTCGTTCCCCCTCGGCAGGGGTGGGGGTCAACACTGAAGCTTTCTTT. This encodes CASSGRSPSAGVGVNTEAFF. The V and J genes are TRBV28 and TRBJ1-1; D possibly corresponds to TRBD1 (6 bases). Germline CDR1 MDHEN, CDR2 SYDVKM. CDR3 length equals 20 residues. With 5 bases removed from V and 2 bases from J, the gap between germline ends came to 30 bases.

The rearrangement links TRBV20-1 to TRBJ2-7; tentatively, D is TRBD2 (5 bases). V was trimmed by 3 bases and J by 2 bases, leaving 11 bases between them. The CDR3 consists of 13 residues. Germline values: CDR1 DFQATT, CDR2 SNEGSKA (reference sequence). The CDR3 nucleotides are TGCAGTGCTAGCGTAGCGCAAACCTACGAGCAGTACTTC. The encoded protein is CSASVAQTYEQYF.

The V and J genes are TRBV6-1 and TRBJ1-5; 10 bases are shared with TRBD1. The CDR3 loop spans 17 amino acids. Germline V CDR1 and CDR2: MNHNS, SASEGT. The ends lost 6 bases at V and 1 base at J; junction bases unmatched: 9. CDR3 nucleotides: TGTGCCAGCAGAAGATACCGGGACAGGGGCAGCAATCAGCCCCAGCATTTT. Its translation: CASRRYRDRGSNQPQHF.

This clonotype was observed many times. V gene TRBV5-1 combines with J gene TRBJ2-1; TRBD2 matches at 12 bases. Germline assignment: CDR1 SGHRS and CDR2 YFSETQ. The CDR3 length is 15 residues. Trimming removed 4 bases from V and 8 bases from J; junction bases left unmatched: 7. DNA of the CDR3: TGCGCCAGCAGCGATCAGGGACTAGCGGGCTATGAGCAGTTCTTC. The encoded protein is CASSDQGLAGYEQFF.

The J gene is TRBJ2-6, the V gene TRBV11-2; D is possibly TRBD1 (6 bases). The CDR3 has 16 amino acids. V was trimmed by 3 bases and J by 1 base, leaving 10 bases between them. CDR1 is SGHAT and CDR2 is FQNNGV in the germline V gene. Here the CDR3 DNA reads TGTGCCAGCAGCTTCGGACAGCGGTCTGGGGCCAACGTCCTGACTTTC. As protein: CASSFGQRSGANVLTF. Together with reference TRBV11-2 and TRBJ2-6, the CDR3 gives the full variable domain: EAGVAQSPRYKIIEKRQSVAFWCNPISGHATLYWYQQILGQGPKLLIQFQNNGVVDDSQLPKDRFSAERLKGVDSTLKIQPAKLEDSAVYLCASSFGQRSGANVLTFGAGSRLTVL.

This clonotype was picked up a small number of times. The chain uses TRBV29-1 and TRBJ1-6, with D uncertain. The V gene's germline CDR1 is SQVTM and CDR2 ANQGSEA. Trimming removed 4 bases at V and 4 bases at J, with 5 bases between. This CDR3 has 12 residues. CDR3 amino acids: CSVGAYNSPLHF. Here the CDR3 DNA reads TGCAGCGTTGGGGCGTATAATTCACCCCTCCACTTT.

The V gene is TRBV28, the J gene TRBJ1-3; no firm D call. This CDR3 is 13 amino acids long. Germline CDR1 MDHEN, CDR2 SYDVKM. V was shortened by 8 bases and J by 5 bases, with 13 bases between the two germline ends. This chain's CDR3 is CASQEVSRNTIYF. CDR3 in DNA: TGTGCCAGCCAGGAAGTTTCGCGAAACACCATATATTTT.

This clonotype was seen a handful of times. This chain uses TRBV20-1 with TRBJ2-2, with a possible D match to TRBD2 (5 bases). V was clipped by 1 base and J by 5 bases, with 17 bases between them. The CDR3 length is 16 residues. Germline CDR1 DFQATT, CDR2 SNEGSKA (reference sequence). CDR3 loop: CSARALSRAGTGELFF. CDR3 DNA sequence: TGCAGTGCTAGAGCTTTGTCGAGGGCTGGGACCGGGGAGCTGTTTTTT.

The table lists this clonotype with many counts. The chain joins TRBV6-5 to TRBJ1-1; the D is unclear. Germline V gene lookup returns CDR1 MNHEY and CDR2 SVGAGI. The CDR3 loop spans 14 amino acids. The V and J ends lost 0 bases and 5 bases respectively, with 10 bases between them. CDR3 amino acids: CASSYSGAGTEAFF. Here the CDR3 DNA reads TGTGCCAGCAGTTACTCAGGCGCGGGGACTGAAGCTTTCTTT.

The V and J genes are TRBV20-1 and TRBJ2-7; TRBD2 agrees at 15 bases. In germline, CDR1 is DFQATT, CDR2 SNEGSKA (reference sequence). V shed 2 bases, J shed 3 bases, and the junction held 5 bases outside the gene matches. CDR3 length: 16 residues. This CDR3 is CSARPPGLAGGYEQYF. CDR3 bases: TGCAGTGCTAGACCCCCGGGACTAGCGGGAGGCTACGAGCAGTACTTC.

The CDR3 reads CASTLGSSYNSPLHF. The CDR3, as DNA: TGCGCCAGCACCTTAGGGAGCTCCTATAATTCACCCCTCCACTTT. The chain links TRBV5-1 to TRBJ1-6; D is undetermined. CDR3 size: 15 residues. Trimming took 6 bases from V and 0 from J, leaving 10 bases between them. The germline V gene encodes CDR1 SGHRS and CDR2 YFSETQ.

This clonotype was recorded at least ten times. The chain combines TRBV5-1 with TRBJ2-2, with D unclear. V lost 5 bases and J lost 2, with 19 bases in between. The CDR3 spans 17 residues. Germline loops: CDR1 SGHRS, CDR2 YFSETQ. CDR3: CASRLPPLGFNTGELFF. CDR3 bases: TGCGCCAGCAGGCTCCCGCCTCTAGGTTTCAACACCGGGGAGCTGTTTTTT.

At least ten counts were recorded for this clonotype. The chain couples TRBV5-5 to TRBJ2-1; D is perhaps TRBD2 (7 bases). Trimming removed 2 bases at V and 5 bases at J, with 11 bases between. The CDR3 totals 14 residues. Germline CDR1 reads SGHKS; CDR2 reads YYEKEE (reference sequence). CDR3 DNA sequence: TGTGCCAGCAGCTTTCGGGGGGCCAACAATGAGCAGTTCTTC. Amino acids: CASSFRGANNEQFF. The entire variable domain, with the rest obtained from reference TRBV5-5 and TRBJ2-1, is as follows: DAGVTQSPTHLIKTRGQQVTLRCSPISGHKSVSWYQQVLGQGPQFIFQYYEKEERGRGNFPDRFSARQFPNYSSELNVNALLLGDSALYLCASSFRGANNEQFFGPGTRLTVL.

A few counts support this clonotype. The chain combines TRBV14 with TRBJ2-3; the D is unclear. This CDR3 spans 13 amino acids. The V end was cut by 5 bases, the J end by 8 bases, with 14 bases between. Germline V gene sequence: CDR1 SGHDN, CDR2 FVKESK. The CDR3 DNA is TGTGCCAGCAGCAACGAGTTCGGCGGTACGCAGTATTTT. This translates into CASSNEFGGTQYF.

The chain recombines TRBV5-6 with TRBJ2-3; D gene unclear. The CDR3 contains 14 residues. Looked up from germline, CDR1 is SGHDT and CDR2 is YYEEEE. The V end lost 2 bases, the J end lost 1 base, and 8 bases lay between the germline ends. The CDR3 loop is CASSFNVGTDTQYF. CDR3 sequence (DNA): TGTGCCAGCAGCTTTAATGTGGGCACAGATACGCAGTATTTT.

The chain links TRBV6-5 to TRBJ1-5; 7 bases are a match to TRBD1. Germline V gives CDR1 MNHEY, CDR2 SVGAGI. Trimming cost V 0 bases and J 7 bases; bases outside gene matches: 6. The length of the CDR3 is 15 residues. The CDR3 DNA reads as TGTGCCAGCAGTTACTCCGCAGGGGGAGACCAGCCCCAGCATTTT. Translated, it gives CASSYSAGGDQPQHF.

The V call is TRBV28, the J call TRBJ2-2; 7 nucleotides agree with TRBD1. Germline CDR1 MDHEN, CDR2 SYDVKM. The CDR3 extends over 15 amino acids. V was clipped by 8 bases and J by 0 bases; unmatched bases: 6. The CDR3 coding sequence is TGTGCCAGCCGAGGGACAGTCGCGAACACCGGGGAGCTGTTTTTT. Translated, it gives CASRGTVANTGELFF.

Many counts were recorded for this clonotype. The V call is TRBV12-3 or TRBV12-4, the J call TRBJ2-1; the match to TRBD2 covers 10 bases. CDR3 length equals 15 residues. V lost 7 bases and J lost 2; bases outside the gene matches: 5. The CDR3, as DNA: TGTGCCAGCAAATTAGCGGGGGGCCCCTACAATGAGCAGTTCTTC. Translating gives CASKLAGGPYNEQFF.

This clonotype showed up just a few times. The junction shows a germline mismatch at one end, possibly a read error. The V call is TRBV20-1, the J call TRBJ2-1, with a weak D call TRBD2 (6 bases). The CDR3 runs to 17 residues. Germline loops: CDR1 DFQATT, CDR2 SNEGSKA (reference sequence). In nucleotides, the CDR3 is TGCTGTGCTAGAGATTGGGACTCACGGAGCTCCTACAATGAGCAGTTCTTC. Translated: CCARDWDSRSSYNEQFF.

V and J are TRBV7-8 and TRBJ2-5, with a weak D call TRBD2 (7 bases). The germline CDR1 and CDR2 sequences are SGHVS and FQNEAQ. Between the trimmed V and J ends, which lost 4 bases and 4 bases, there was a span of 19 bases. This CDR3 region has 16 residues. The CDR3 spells CASSSPPRGGGETQYF. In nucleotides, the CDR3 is TGTGCCAGCAGCTCACCCCCCCGGGGAGGGGGAGAGACCCAGTACTTC.

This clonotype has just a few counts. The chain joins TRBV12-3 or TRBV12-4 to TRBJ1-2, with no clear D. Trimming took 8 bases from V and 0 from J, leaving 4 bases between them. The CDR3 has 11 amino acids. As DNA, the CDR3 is TGTGCCAGCGGATCTAACTATGGCTACACCTTC. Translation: CASGSNYGYTF.

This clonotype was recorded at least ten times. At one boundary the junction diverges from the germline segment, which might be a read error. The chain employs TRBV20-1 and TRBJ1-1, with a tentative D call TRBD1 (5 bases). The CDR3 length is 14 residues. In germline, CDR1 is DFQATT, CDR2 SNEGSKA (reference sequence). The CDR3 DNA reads TGCAGTGTTAGAAAAGGCCCGGGGGACACTGAAGCTTTCTTT. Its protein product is CSVRKGPGDTEAFF.

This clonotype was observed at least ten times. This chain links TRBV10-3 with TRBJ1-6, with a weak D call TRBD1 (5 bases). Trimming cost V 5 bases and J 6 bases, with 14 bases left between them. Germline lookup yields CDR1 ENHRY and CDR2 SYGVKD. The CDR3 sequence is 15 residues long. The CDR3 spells CAISSTGTGNSPLHF. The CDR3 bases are TGTGCCATCAGTTCCACCGGGACGGGTAATTCACCCCTCCACTTT.

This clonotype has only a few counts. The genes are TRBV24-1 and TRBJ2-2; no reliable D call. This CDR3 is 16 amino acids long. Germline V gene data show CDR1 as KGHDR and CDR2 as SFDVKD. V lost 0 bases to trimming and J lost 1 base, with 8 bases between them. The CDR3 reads CATSDLRGKNTGELFF. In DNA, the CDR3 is TGTGCCACCAGTGATTTGCGCGGAAAGAACACCGGGGAGCTGTTTTTT.

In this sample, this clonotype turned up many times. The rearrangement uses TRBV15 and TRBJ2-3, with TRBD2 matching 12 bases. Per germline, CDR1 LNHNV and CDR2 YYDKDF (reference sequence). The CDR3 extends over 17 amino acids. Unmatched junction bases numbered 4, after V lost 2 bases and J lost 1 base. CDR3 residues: CATSRKLAGGRTDTQYF. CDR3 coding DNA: TGTGCCACCAGCAGAAAACTAGCGGGAGGCCGCACAGATACGCAGTATTTT.

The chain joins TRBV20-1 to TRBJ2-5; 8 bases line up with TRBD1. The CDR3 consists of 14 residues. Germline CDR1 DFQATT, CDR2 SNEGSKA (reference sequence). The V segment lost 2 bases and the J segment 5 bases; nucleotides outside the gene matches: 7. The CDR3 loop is CSARRDGTGETQYF. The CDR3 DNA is TGCAGTGCTAGACGCGACGGGACAGGCGAGACCCAGTACTTC.

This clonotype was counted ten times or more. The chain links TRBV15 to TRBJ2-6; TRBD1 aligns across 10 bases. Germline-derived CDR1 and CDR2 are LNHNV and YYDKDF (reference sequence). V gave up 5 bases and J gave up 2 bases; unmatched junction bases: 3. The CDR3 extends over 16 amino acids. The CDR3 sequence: CATSGGQGTGANVLTF. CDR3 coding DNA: TGTGCCACCAGCGGGGGACAGGGGACTGGGGCCAACGTCCTGACTTTC.